This T cell receptor (beta chain) came from a study of shared clonotypes between healthy human individuals. Broader study findings: Shared clonotypes: 4.5% to 5% naive CD4, about 3.3% naive CD8, about 2.4% memory CD4, roughly 0.4% memory CD8. Sharing of clonotypes among donors was expected to vary with sequencing depth.

Per germline, CDR1 ENHRY and CDR2 SYGVKD. The V segment lost 4 bases and the J segment 2 bases; nucleotides outside the gene matches: 11. The CDR3 runs to 17 residues. The investigators split CD4+ cells into a CD45RA+ naive subset and a CD45RA-negative memory subset. In the case of this clone: Its antigen is still unknown.

The material for each subset, its genomic DNA, was split evenly across several immunoSEQ plates. Here immunoSEQ multiplex PCR was the method, and the copy in TCRdb shows in-frame clones only, minus some. Of some 2,000,000 clones detected, 85% to 95% appear once; the ten largest clones hold 0.1% to 0.15%. The material sequenced was naive CD4+ T cells sorted from blood. The subset here: CD45RA+ positively selected. The chain uses TRBV10-3 and TRBJ2-3, with 8 positions matching TRBD2. The receptor was isolated from a man between 18 and 35 years old in good health. The CDR3 DNA follows: TGTGCCATCAGTGGGCCCCAAGCGGGGGAGACCACAGATACGCAGTATTTT. Its translation: CAISGPQAGETTDTQYF.